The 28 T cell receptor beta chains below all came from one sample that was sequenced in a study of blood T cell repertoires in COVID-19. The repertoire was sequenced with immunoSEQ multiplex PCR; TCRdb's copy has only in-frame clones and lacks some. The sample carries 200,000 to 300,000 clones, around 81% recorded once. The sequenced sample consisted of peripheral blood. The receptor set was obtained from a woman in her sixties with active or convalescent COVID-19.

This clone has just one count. CDR3 in amino acids: CASAFNMGGETQYF. DNA of the CDR3: TGTGCCAGCGCCTTCAACATGGGGGGGGAGACCCAGTACTTC. This chain connects TRBV19 to TRBJ2-5, with 7 bases matching TRBD2. V gave up 9 bases and J gave up 5 bases; unmatched junction bases: 12. CDR3 length equals 14 residues. Germline V gene data show CDR1 as LNHDA and CDR2 as SQIVND (reference sequence).

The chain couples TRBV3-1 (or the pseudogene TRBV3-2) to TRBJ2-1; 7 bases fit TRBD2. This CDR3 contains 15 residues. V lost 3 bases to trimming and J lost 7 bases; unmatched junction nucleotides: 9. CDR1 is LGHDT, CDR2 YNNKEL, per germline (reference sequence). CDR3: CASSHGLVKWNEQFF. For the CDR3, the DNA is TGTGCCAGCAGCCACGGACTAGTTAAGTGGAATGAGCAGTTCTTC.

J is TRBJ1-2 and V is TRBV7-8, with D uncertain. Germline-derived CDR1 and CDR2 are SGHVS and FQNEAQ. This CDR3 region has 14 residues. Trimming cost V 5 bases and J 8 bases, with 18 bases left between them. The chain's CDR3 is CASSRFEGPIGYTF. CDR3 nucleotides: TGTGCCAGCAGCCGCTTTGAGGGTCCTATCGGCTACACCTTC.

CDR3 sequence (DNA): TGTGCCAGCAGGGTAACAGGGGCCACCTGGGAGGCTTTCTTT. This sequence encodes CASRVTGATWEAFF. This sequence joins TRBV6-4 and TRBJ1-1; 7 bases match TRBD1. V was pared by 6 bases and J by 11 bases, with 15 bases of the junction left unmatched. There are 14 residues in the CDR3. CDR1 is MRHNA and CDR2 is SNTAGT in the germline V gene.

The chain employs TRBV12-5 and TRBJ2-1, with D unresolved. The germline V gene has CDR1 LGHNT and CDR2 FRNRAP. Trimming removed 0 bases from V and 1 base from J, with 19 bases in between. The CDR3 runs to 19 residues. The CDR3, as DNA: TGTGCTAGTGGTTTGGTCTTATCGCGGTTGCCTCGGTCCTACAATGAGCAGTTCTTC. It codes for CASGLVLSRLPRSYNEQFF.

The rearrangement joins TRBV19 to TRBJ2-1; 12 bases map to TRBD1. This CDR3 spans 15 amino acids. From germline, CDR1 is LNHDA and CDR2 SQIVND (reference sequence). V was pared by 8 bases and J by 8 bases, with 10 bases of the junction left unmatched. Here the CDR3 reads CASGYRDRGLYEQFF. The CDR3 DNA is TGTGCCAGTGGTTATCGGGACAGGGGGCTCTATGAGCAGTTCTTC.

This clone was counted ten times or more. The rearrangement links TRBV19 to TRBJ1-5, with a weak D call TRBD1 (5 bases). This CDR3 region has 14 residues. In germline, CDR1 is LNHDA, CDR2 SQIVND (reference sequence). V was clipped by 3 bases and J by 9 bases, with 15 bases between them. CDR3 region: CASSIGAGRGPQHF. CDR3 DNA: TGTGCCAGTAGTATTGGGGCCGGGAGAGGGCCCCAGCATTTT.

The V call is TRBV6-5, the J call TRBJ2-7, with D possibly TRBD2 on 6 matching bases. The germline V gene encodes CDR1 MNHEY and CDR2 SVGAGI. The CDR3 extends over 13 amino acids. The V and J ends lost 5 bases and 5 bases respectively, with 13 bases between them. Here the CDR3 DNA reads TGTGCCAGCAGTCCCAGGGAGGCGCACGAGCAGTACTTC. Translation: CASSPREAHEQYF.

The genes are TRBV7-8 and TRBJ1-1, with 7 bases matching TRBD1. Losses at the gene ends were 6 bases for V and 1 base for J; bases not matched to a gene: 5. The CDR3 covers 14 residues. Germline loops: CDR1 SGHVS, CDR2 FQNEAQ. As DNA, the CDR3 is TGTGCCAGCAGTTTTCGACAGGGGAACACTGAAGCTTTCTTT. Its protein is CASSFRQGNTEAFF.

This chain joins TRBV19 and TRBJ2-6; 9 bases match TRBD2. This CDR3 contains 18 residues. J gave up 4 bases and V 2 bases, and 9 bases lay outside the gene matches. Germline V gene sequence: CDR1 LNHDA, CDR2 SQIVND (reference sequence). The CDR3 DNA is TGTGCCAGTAGTATATATGGCGGGGGGGCGGTCGGGGCCAACGTCCTGACTTTC. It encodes CASSIYGGGAVGANVLTF.

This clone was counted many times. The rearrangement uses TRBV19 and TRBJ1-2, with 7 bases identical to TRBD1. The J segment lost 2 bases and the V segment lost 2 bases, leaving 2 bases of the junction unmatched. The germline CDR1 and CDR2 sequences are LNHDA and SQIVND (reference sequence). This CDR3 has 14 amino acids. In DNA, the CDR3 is TGTGCCAGTAGTATACAGGGACAGAACTATGGCTACACCTTC. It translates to CASSIQGQNYGYTF.

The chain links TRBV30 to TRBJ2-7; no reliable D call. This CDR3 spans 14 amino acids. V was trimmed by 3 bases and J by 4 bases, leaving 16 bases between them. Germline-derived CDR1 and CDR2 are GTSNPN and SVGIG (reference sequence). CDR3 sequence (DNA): TGTGCCTGGAGCATAGGTCGCGACTGGTACGAGCAGTACTTC. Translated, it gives CAWSIGRDWYEQYF.

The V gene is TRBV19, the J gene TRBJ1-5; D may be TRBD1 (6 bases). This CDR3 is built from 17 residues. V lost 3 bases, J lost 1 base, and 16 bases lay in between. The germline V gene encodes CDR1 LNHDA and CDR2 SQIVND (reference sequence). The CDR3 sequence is CASSMGIGQWSNQPQHF. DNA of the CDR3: TGTGCCAGTAGTATGGGAATAGGACAGTGGAGCAATCAGCCCCAGCATTTT.

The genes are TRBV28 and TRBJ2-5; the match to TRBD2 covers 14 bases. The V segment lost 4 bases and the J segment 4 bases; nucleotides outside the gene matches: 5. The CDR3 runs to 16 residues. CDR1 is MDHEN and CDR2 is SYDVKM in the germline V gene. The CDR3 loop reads CASSSGTSGSSETQYF. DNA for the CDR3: TGTGCCAGCAGTTCCGGGACTAGCGGGAGCTCAGAGACCCAGTACTTC.

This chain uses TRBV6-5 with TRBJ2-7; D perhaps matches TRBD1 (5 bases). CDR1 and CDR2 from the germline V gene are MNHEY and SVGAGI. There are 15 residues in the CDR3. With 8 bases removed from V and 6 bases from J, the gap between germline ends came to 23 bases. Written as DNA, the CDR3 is TGTGCCAGCTCTCTAAGGGGCTCACAGGCCGGCGAGCAGTACGTC. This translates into CASSLRGSQAGEQYV.

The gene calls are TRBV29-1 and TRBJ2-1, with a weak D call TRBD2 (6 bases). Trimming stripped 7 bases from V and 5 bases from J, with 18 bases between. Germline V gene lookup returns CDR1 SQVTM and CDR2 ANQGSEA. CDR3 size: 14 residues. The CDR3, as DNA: TGCAGCGCTTGGAGCGGGCGAACACACAATGAGCAGTTCTTC. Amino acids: CSAWSGRTHNEQFF.

CDR3 sequence: CASSLAGVSQGKTEAFF. CDR3 in DNA: TGTGCCAGCAGCTTGGCAGGTGTATCGCAGGGCAAGACTGAAGCTTTCTTT. The chain has TRBV5-4 and TRBJ1-1; perhaps TRBD1 as D (5 bases). The CDR3 totals 17 residues. CDR1 and CDR2 from the germline V gene are SGHNT and YYREEE (reference sequence). The V and J ends lost 0 bases and 5 bases respectively, with 20 bases between them.

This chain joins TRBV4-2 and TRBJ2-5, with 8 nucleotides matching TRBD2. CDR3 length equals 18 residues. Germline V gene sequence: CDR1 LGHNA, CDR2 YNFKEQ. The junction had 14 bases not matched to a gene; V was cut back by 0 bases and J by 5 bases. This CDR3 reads CASSQDLARGGSYETQYF. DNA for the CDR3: TGTGCCAGCAGCCAAGATCTGGCCCGGGGGGGTAGCTACGAGACCCAGTACTTC.

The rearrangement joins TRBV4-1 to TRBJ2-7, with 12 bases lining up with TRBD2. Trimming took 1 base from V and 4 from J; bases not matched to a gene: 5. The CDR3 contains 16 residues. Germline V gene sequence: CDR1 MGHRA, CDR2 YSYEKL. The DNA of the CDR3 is TGCGCCAGCAGCCAAGGTCTAGCGGGAGGGTTGTACGAGCAGTACTTC. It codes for CASSQGLAGGLYEQYF.

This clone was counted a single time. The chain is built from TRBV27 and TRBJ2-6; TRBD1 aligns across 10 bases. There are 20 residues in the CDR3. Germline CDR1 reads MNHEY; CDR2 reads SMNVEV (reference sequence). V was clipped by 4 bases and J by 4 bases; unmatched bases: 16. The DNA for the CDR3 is TGTGCCAGCAGTTCACGGGTAGGGGGACAGGGGATGGAAGGGGCCAACGTCCTGACTTTC. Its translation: CASSSRVGGQGMEGANVLTF.

Written as DNA, the CDR3 is TGTGCCAGCAGTGAGAATCAGAACACTGAAGCTTTCTTT. It specifies CASSENQNTEAFF. This chain joins TRBV12-3 or TRBV12-4 and TRBJ1-1; D is unclear. V was trimmed by 5 bases and J by 1 base, leaving 8 bases between them. The CDR3 runs to 13 residues.

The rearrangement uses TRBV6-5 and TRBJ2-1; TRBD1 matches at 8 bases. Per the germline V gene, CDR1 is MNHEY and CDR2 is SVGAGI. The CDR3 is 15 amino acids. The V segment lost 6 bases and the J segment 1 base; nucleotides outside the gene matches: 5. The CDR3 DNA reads TGTGCCAGCAGGGGAACAGGGGGATCCTACAATGAGCAGTTCTTC. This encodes CASRGTGGSYNEQFF.

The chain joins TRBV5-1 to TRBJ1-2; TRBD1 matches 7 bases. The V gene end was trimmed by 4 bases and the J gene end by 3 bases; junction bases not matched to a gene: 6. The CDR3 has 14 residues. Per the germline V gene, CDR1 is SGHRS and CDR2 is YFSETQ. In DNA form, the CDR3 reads TGCGCCAGCAGCCTCGGGACAGCCTACTATGGCTACACCTTC. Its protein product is CASSLGTAYYGYTF.

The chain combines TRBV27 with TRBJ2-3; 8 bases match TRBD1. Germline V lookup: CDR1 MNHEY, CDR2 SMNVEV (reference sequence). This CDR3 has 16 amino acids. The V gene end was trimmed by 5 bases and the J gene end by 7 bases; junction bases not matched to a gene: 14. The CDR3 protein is CASSAAEGQGSNTQYF. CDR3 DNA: TGTGCCAGCAGTGCCGCCGAAGGACAGGGTAGTAATACGCAGTATTTT.

The CDR3 bases are TGTGCCAGCAGCTTAGCCCGGGGGGGGCACTATGGCTACACCTTC. This gives the protein CASSLARGGHYGYTF. This chain links TRBV7-2 with TRBJ1-2, with a weak D call TRBD1 (6 bases). The V and J ends lost 0 bases and 3 bases respectively, with 11 bases between them. CDR1 and CDR2 (germline): SGHTA, FQGNSA. This CDR3 contains 15 residues.

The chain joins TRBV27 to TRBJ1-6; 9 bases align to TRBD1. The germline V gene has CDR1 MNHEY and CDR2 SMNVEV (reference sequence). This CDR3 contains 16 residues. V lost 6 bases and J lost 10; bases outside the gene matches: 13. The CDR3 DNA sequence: TGTGCCAGCAGCAGGAAGTGGGGACAGGGCCTATCACCCCTCCACTTT. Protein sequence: CASSRKWGQGLSPLHF.

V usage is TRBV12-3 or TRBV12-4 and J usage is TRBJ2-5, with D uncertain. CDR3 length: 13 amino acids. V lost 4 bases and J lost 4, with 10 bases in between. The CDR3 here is CASSYTNLETQYF. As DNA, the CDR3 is TGTGCCAGCAGTTACACTAACTTAGAGACCCAGTACTTC.

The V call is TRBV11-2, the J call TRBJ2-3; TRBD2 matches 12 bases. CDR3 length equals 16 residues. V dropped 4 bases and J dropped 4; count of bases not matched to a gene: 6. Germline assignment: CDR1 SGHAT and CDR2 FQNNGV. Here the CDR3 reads CASSSWTSGTADTQYF. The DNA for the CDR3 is TGTGCCAGCAGCTCCTGGACTAGCGGGACCGCAGATACGCAGTATTTT.